This is a list of T cell receptor beta chains from one sample in a study of blood T cells in healthy people across ages. One entry per CDR3 protein, called by TCRdb with MiXCR from the 5' RACE reads. The sample consists of roughly 800,000 distinct CDR3 sequences, about 25% of them appearing once. The sample also formed part of further work on T cells of mothers and their children.

Sequencing was carried out using blood. Receptors were obtained from a boy aged 10-17 years in good health. Both conserved end residues are part of each CDR3. D genes are given only for firm matches. Rows may omit the clone size; those that give it use once, few, many or a size class.

J	V	size	D	DNA	CDR3
TRBJ2-5	TRBV5-1	NA	TRBD2	TGCGCCAGCAGCTTACAAGGGGAGGGAGAGACCCAGTACTTC	CASSLQGEGETQYF
TRBJ2-5	TRBV29-1	NA	TRBD2	TGCAGCGTAACGGCGGGGGGGACCCAGTACTTC	CSVTAGGTQYF
TRBJ1-5	TRBV3-1	NA	NA	TGTGCCAGCAGCCAAGAAGGGTTAAGACAGATGGGGCGCAATCAGCCCCAGCATTTT	CASSQEGLRQMGRNQPQHF
TRBJ2-7	TRBV21-1	few	NA	TGTGCCGCCTCCAGGGGTCGGTACGAGCAGTACTTC	CAASRGRYEQYF
TRBJ2-5	TRBV5-8	few	NA	TGTGCCAGCAGCTTTAGAGGGGCCCAGTACTTC	CASSFRGAQYF
TRBJ2-3	TRBV29-1	NA	TRBD2	TGCAGCGTTGCGGGACTAGTAGCAGATACGCAGTATTTT	CSVAGLVADTQYF
TRBJ2-1	TRBV20-1	NA	TRBD1	TGCAGTGCACCGGCCTTAGGGGGCAAGAACAATGAGCAGTTCTTC	CSAPALGGKNNEQFF
TRBJ2-3	TRBV7-6	NA	TRBD2	TGTGCCAGCAGCAGCTTAAGCGGGGCAGAGGGAGATACGCAGTATTTT	CASSSLSGAEGDTQYF
TRBJ2-7	TRBV7-9	NA	NA	TGTGCCAGCAGCCCTGGGAGGCGTATCGAGCAGTACTTC	CASSPGRRIEQYF
TRBJ1-4	TRBV6-5	NA	TRBD1	TGTGCCAGCAGTTACGCGTGGGACAGGGCGGGTGAAAAACTGTTTTTT	CASSYAWDRAGEKLFF
TRBJ1-3	TRBV20-1	NA	TRBD1	TGCAGTGCTATATTCGGGACAGGGGGGCGATCATTTTCTGGAAACACCATATATTTT	CSAIFGTGGRSFSGNTIYF
TRBJ1-2	TRBV6-1	NA	NA	TGTGCCAGCATAGGGGGGGGTAACTATGGCTACACCTTC	CASIGGGNYGYTF
TRBJ1-1	TRBV7-9	NA	NA	TGTGCCAGCAGCTCCCCAAAGGCGGTGAACACTGAAGCTTTCTTT	CASSSPKAVNTEAFF
TRBJ1-1	TRBV6-2/TRBV6-3	many	TRBD1	TGTGCCAGCGGGACAGGGGGATCTGAAGCTTTCTTT	CASGTGGSEAFF
TRBJ1-3	TRBV28	few	TRBD1	TGTGCCAGCAGTTTATATATCCCGGGACAGGGGGGAAACACCATATATTTT	CASSLYIPGQGGNTIYF
TRBJ2-5	TRBV7-9	NA	NA	TGTGCCAGCAGCGTTATCGCCGGAGACGGCCAAGAGACCCAGTACTTC	CASSVIAGDGQETQYF
TRBJ2-3	TRBV7-9	few	NA	TGTGCCAGCAGCTTAGAGGGCACGTTAAACACAGATACGCAGTATTTT	CASSLEGTLNTDTQYF
TRBJ1-2	TRBV2	NA	NA	TGTGCCAGCAGTGTTACAGGGATTCCGGCGGACTATGGCTACACCTTC	CASSVTGIPADYGYTF
TRBJ2-7	TRBV3-1	NA	NA	TGTGCCAGCAGCCAAGTATCTAGCCCCTTCTACGAGCAGTACTTC	CASSQVSSPFYEQYF
TRBJ2-3	TRBV29-1	once	TRBD1	TGCAGCGTTTTTACCGGACAGGGAGGAGATACGCAGTATTTT	CSVFTGQGGDTQYF
TRBJ2-3	TRBV3-1	many	NA	TGTGCCAGCAGCCAGGGGTACACAGATACGCAGTATTTT	CASSQGYTDTQYF
TRBJ2-7	TRBV6-2/TRBV6-3	NA	NA	TGTGCCAGCAGTTACGCCCGATTAACTACCGGACAGAGATCCTACGAGCAGTACTTC	CASSYARLTTGQRSYEQYF